These 29 T cell receptor beta chains share one sample of origin, sequenced in a study of blood T cell repertoires in COVID-19. Produced via immunoSEQ multiplex PCR; TCRdb's table is partial and in-frame only. The sample lists over 95,000 clones, around 83% occurring once. The sample was peripheral blood. Every receptor here comes from an older man with active or convalescent COVID-19.

This chain uses TRBV7-2 with TRBJ1-6; no clear D. Germline CDR1 reads SGHTA; CDR2 reads FQGNSA. The length of the CDR3 is 15 residues. With 7 bases removed from V and 7 bases from J, the gap between germline ends came to 17 bases. The CDR3 sequence: CASTQRSGWNSPLHF. The CDR3, as DNA: TGTGCCAGCACCCAGCGGTCCGGGTGGAATTCACCCCTCCACTTT.

The chain links TRBV27 to TRBJ2-7; a weak D match, TRBD1 (5 bases). Deletions cut 0 bases from V and 3 bases from J, with 12 bases between. Per the germline V gene, CDR1 is MNHEY and CDR2 is SMNVEV (reference sequence). There are 15 residues in the CDR3. CDR3 sequence reads: CASSLSSRVLYEQYF. In DNA form, the CDR3 reads TGTGCCAGCAGTTTATCTTCCAGGGTACTCTACGAGCAGTACTTC.

The chain couples TRBV30 to TRBJ2-1, with D perhaps matching TRBD1 (6 bases). CDR1 and CDR2 from the germline V gene are GTSNPN and SVGIG (reference sequence). V lost 2 bases, J lost 4 bases, and 9 bases lay in between. This CDR3 has 13 residues. The CDR3 nucleotides are TGTGCCTGGAGTATACAGGGTTACAATGAGCAGTTCTTC. Its translation: CAWSIQGYNEQFF.

This chain joins TRBV6-6 and TRBJ1-2; 9 nucleotides match TRBD1. Trimming at V came to 5 bases and at J to 7 bases, leaving 8 bases not matched to a gene. Germline values: CDR1 MNHNY, CDR2 SVGAGI (reference sequence). The CDR3 spans 14 residues. The CDR3 region is CASSQVRQGGGYTF. In DNA, the CDR3 is TGTGCCAGCAGTCAGGTCCGACAGGGGGGTGGCTACACCTTC.

This rearrangement joins TRBV7-2 to TRBJ2-5; D is possibly TRBD2 (7 bases). Germline V gene lookup returns CDR1 SGHTA and CDR2 FQGNSA. The ends were cut back, 3 bases at V and 2 bases at J, with 10 bases in the middle. The CDR3 runs to 14 residues. CDR3 DNA: TGTGCCAGCAGCTTGGCGGGGGCACAAGAGACCCAGTACTTC. This translates into CASSLAGAQETQYF.

The V and J genes are TRBV4-2 and TRBJ1-5; 8 bases align to TRBD1. The CDR3 has 16 residues. The germline gives CDR1 LGHNA, CDR2 YNFKEQ. The junction had 4 bases not matched to a gene; V was cut back by 1 base and J by 2 bases. The CDR3 DNA reads TGTGCCAGCAGCCAAGCCGACAGGGGTGGCAATCAGCCCCAGCATTTT. Translation: CASSQADRGGNQPQHF.

This chain joins TRBV7-3 and TRBJ1-6; maybe TRBD1 (5 bases). Trimming shortened V by 1 base and J by 8 bases, and 6 bases separated the two germline ends. CDR1 is SGHTA and CDR2 is FQGTGA in the germline V gene. The CDR3 has 13 amino acids. For the CDR3, the DNA is TGTGCCAGCAGCTTAAGCAGGGATTCACCCCTCCACTTT. It specifies CASSLSRDSPLHF.

CDR3 nucleotides: TGTGCCAGCTCACCGTCCTCACAGGGGGACACTGAAGCTTTCTTT. Protein product: CASSPSSQGDTEAFF. The chain has TRBV18 and TRBJ1-1, with TRBD1 identical over 8 bases. CDR1 and CDR2 from the germline V gene are KGHSH and LQKENI. V trimming: 3 bases; J trimming: 3 bases; junction bases outside the gene matches: 6. The CDR3 totals 15 residues.

This clone was detected a few times. The chain is built from TRBV28 and TRBJ1-5; D uncertain. From germline, CDR1 is MDHEN and CDR2 SYDVKM. CDR3 length: 15 amino acids. The V end lost 5 bases, the J end lost 0 bases, and 11 bases lay between the germline ends. The DNA for the CDR3 is TGTGCCAGCAGTAGCCAAGAGTTTAGCAATCAGCCCCAGCATTTT. Protein sequence: CASSSQEFSNQPQHF.

The chain links TRBV29-1 to TRBJ2-7; D unresolved. V was clipped by 7 bases and J by 5 bases, with 12 bases between them. The CDR3 length is 11 residues. Germline V gene data show CDR1 as SQVTM and CDR2 as ANQGSEA. In nucleotides, the CDR3 is TGCAGCGGGAATCTTGGAGACGAGCAGTACTTC. This sequence encodes CSGNLGDEQYF.

The rearrangement joins TRBV30 to TRBJ1-5; a weak D match, TRBD1 (6 bases). Trimming pared 0 bases from V and 6 bases from J, leaving 9 bases between. The germline V gene has CDR1 GTSNPN and CDR2 SVGIG (reference sequence). The CDR3 runs 13 residues. The DNA for the CDR3 is TGTGCCTGGAGTGTACAGGGCCTTCAGCCCCAGCATTTT. Protein: CAWSVQGLQPQHF.

The chain combines TRBV7-9 with TRBJ1-3, with TRBD1 matching over 7 bases. Germline loops: CDR1 SEHNR, CDR2 FQNEAQ (reference sequence). The CDR3 sequence is 14 residues long. V lost 5 bases and J lost 3; bases outside the gene matches: 4. CDR3 sequence reads: CASSPDRDGNTIYF. The CDR3 DNA follows: TGTGCCAGCAGCCCCGACAGGGATGGAAACACCATATATTTT.

The chain carries TRBV2 and TRBJ1-1; D is unresolved. CDR1 SNHLY and CDR2 FYNNEI come from the germline V gene. The V end was cut by 7 bases, the J end by 1 base, with 10 bases between. This CDR3 is built from 13 residues. CDR3 in amino acids: CASNVRGNTEAFF. DNA of the CDR3: TGTGCCAGCAACGTCAGAGGGAACACTGAAGCTTTCTTT.

The V gene is TRBV6-5, the J gene TRBJ2-1; TRBD1 aligns across 7 bases. V was clipped by 5 bases and J by 12 bases; unmatched bases: 10. Germline V lookup: CDR1 MNHEY, CDR2 SVGAGI. This CDR3 has 13 residues. Here the CDR3 reads CASSKPRTGGQFF. CDR3 sequence (DNA): TGTGCCAGCAGTAAACCTCGGACAGGAGGGCAGTTCTTC.

In this sample, this clone turned up a few times. This sequence joins TRBV19 and TRBJ1-6; tentative D call: TRBD1 (6 bases). V lost 4 bases and J 7 bases, leaving 14 bases between the germline ends. The CDR3 loop spans 15 amino acids. The germline V gene has CDR1 LNHDA and CDR2 SQIVND (reference sequence). This CDR3 reads CASSKDRILNSPLHF. CDR3 coding DNA: TGTGCCAGTAGTAAAGACAGGATTCTCAATTCACCCCTCCACTTT. The complete variable domain, with remaining parts taken from reference TRBV19 and TRBJ1-6, reads DGGITQSPKYLFRKEGQNVTLSCEQNLNHDAMYWYRQDPGQGLRLIYYSQIVNDFQKGDIAEGYSVSREKKESFPLTVTSAQKNPTAFYLCASSKDRILNSPLHFGNGTRLTVT.

The chain uses TRBV20-1 and TRBJ1-4, with D tentatively TRBD1 (5 bases). The germline V and J ends were trimmed by 3 bases and 4 bases, with 9 bases remaining between them. The CDR3 runs 13 residues. Germline-derived CDR1 and CDR2 are DFQATT and SNEGSKA (reference sequence). The CDR3: CSASQGGNEKLFF. The CDR3 DNA reads TGCAGTGCTAGTCAGGGCGGTAATGAAAAACTGTTTTTT.

The J gene is TRBJ1-3, the V gene TRBV30; weak D call: TRBD1 (6 bases). CDR1 and CDR2 from the germline V gene are GTSNPN and SVGIG (reference sequence). This CDR3 region has 14 residues. V lost 2 bases and J 3 bases, leaving 11 bases between the germline ends. The CDR3 is CAWSPDSFGNTIYF. CDR3 in DNA: TGTGCCTGGAGTCCGGACAGTTTTGGAAACACCATATATTTT. The variable domain in full, completed from reference TRBV30 and TRBJ1-3, reads SQTIHQWPATLVQPVGSPLSLECTVEGTSNPNLYWYRQAAGRGLQLLFYSVGIGQISSEVPQNLSASRPQDRQFILSSKKLLLSDSGFYLCAWSPDSFGNTIYFGEGSWLTVV.

The V call is TRBV5-1, the J call TRBJ2-3, with TRBD2 matching over 8 bases. From germline, CDR1 is SGHRS and CDR2 YFSETQ. J lost 8 bases, V lost 4 bases, and 9 bases had no gene match. The CDR3 covers 14 residues. The CDR3 sequence is CASSPGGGPGTQYF. CDR3 coding DNA: TGCGCCAGCAGCCCGGGCGGGGGGCCGGGTACGCAGTATTTT. Using reference TRBV5-1 and TRBJ2-3 for the parts outside the CDR3, the full variable domain is KAGVTQTPRYLIKTRGQQVTLSCSPISGHRSVSWYQQTPGQGLQFLFEYFSETQRNKGNFPGRFSGRQFSNSRSEMNVSTLELGDSALYLCASSPGGGPGTQYFGPGTRLTVL.

J is TRBJ1-5 and V is TRBV5-1; a possible D gene is TRBD1 (5 bases). Trimming removed 1 base from V and 3 bases from J, with 8 bases in between. Germline V gene data show CDR1 as SGHRS and CDR2 as YFSETQ. The CDR3 has 14 residues. The CDR3 spells CASSLIGDNQPQHF. The CDR3 coding sequence is TGCGCCAGCAGCTTGATAGGGGACAATCAGCCCCAGCATTTT. Based on the CDR3 plus reference TRBV5-1 and TRBJ1-5, the full variable domain is KAGVTQTPRYLIKTRGQQVTLSCSPISGHRSVSWYQQTPGQGLQFLFEYFSETQRNKGNFPGRFSGRQFSNSRSEMNVSTLELGDSALYLCASSLIGDNQPQHFGDGTRLSIL.

The CDR3: CASSPQGGSTEAFF. CDR3 nucleotide sequence: TGTGCCAGCAGTCCACAGGGAGGGTCAACTGAAGCTTTCTTT. V is TRBV2 and J is TRBJ1-1, with D maybe TRBD1 (6 bases). This CDR3 region has 14 residues. Trimming stripped 5 bases from V and 5 bases from J, with 15 bases between. Per the germline V gene, CDR1 is SNHLY and CDR2 is FYNNEI.

This clone has just a few counts. The chain uses TRBV2 and TRBJ1-2; TRBD1 matches at 7 bases. The CDR3 contains 13 residues. J lost 8 bases, V lost 1 base, and 4 bases had no gene match. Germline assignment: CDR1 SNHLY and CDR2 FYNNEI. DNA of the CDR3: TGTGCCAGCAGTGAAGGGGCAGGGGGAGGCTACACCTTC. The encoded protein is CASSEGAGGGYTF.

The chain carries TRBV12-3 or TRBV12-4 and TRBJ1-2; no clear D gene. The length of the CDR3 is 13 residues. Trimming shortened V by 5 bases and J by 5 bases, and 12 bases separated the two germline ends. This CDR3 is CASSGPISYGYTF. The CDR3 DNA reads as TGTGCCAGCAGTGGCCCCATTTCATATGGCTACACCTTC.

The J gene is TRBJ2-7, the V gene TRBV3-1 (or the pseudogene TRBV3-2); D is unresolved. Germline lookup yields CDR1 LGHDT and CDR2 YNNKEL (reference sequence). V was cut by 4 bases and J by 4 bases, with 11 bases left in between. The CDR3 spans 13 residues. The CDR3: CASSRNDGYEQYF. DNA of the CDR3: TGTGCCAGCAGCCGGAATGACGGGTACGAGCAGTACTTC.

This clone was counted once. The V and J genes are TRBV5-1 and TRBJ2-1, with 12 bases matching TRBD2. The length of the CDR3 is 16 residues. V gave up 5 bases and J gave up 1 base; unmatched junction bases: 4. Germline loops: CDR1 SGHRS, CDR2 YFSETQ. The CDR3 sequence is CASRSSGGASYNEQFF. CDR3 nucleotides: TGCGCCAGCAGGTCTAGCGGGGGGGCATCCTACAATGAGCAGTTCTTC.

The gene calls are TRBV7-3 and TRBJ2-1, with 8 bases that match TRBD2. Germline CDR1 is SGHTA and CDR2 is FQGTGA. The V and J ends lost 4 bases and 5 bases, in that order; junction bases with no gene match: 4. This CDR3 is built from 14 residues. CDR3 protein: CASSSTSDNNEQFF. The CDR3 coding sequence is TGTGCCAGCAGCTCGACTAGCGATAACAATGAGCAGTTCTTC.

The V call is TRBV28, the J call TRBJ2-5, with D possibly being TRBD2 (5 bases). The germline V and J ends were trimmed by 4 bases and 5 bases, with 11 bases remaining between them. The CDR3 runs 13 residues. CDR1 and CDR2 (germline): MDHEN, SYDVKM. As DNA, the CDR3 is TGTGCCAGCAGTTCACCGGGGTGGGAGACCCAGTACTTC. This codes for CASSSPGWETQYF.

The rearrangement uses TRBV20-1 and TRBJ1-5; 7 bases line up with TRBD1. V trimming: 3 bases; J trimming: 2 bases; junction bases outside the gene matches: 13. Germline CDR1 is DFQATT and CDR2 is SNEGSKA (reference sequence). The CDR3 spans 17 residues. As DNA, the CDR3 is TGCAGTGCTAGTGACCTCCGACAGGGAACTCGCAATCAGCCCCAGCATTTT. Translating gives CSASDLRQGTRNQPQHF.

The J gene is TRBJ1-1, the V gene TRBV18, with D perhaps matching TRBD1 (6 bases). Germline V gives CDR1 KGHSH, CDR2 LQKENI. Trimming left V 4 bases short and J 5 bases short, with 8 bases between. This CDR3 has 12 amino acids. The CDR3 coding sequence is TGTGCCAGCTCACAACAGGGAACTGAAGCTTTCTTT. Amino acid sequence: CASSQQGTEAFF.

This chain joins TRBV21-1 and TRBJ1-2; the DNA was not used to check the table's D call, TRBD1. TRBV21-1 is termed a pseudogene. CDR3 length equals 16 residues. For the CDR3, the DNA is TGTGCCAGCAGCAAAGGGTCACAGGGAACTAACTATGGCTACACCTTC. As protein: CASSKGSQGTNYGYTF.